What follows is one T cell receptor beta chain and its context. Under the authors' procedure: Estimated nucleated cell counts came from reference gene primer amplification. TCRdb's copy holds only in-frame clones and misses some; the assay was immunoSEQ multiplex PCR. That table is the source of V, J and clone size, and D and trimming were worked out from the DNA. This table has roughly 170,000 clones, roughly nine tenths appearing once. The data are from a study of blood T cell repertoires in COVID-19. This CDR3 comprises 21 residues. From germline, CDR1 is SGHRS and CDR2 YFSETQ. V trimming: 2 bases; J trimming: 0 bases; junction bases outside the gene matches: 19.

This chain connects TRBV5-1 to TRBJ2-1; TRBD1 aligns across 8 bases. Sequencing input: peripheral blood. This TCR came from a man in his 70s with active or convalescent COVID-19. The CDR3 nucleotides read TGCGCCAGCAGCTTAAGCCACACGAAGAACAGGGGGGAGAGCTCCTACAATGAGCAGTTCTTC. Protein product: CASSLSHTKNRGESSYNEQFF.